A single sample is the source of the 20 T cell receptor beta chains below, sequenced in a study of blood T cell repertoires in COVID-19. Generated by immunoSEQ multiplex PCR, the TCRdb table keeps only in-frame clones and is missing some. The sample consists of some 150,000 clones, over 75% of them appearing once. Sequencing was done on a sample of peripheral blood. These receptors originate from a man in his sixties with active or convalescent COVID-19.

The chain combines TRBV10-3 with TRBJ2-1; 9 bases align to TRBD2. V shed 4 bases and J 6 bases; nucleotides not matched to a gene: 7. CDR3 size: 15 residues. Germline V gene sequence: CDR1 ENHRY, CDR2 SYGVKD. CDR3 protein: CAISGGTSKSNEQFF. The CDR3 DNA reads TGTGCCATCAGTGGCGGGACTAGCAAGTCCAATGAGCAGTTCTTC.

As for this clone: Distinct nucleotide sequences in the sample also encode this CDR3. CDR3 region: CASSLGQGNTGELFF. The DNA of the CDR3 is TGTGCCAGCAGCCTAGGGCAGGGGAACACCGGGGAGCTGTTTTTT. The chain combines TRBV7-9 with TRBJ2-2; a possible D gene is TRBD1 (5 bases). This CDR3 spans 15 amino acids. Germline V gives CDR1 SEHNR, CDR2 FQNEAQ (reference sequence). Trimming took 5 bases from V and 1 from J, leaving 11 bases between them.

V gene TRBV4-1 combines with J gene TRBJ1-1, with 8 bases fitting TRBD1. After removal of 0 bases from V and 4 bases from J, the junction contained 7 bases not matched to a gene. The CDR3 is 16 amino acids. Germline CDR1 and CDR2: MGHRA and YSYEKL. The CDR3 region has the DNA TGCGCCAGCAGCCAAGATGATTTTACAGGGGGCACTGAAGCTTTCTTT. Residues: CASSQDDFTGGTEAFF.

The rearrangement joins TRBV9 to TRBJ1-5; D perhaps matches TRBD1 (6 bases). The V and J ends lost 0 bases and 2 bases respectively, with 6 bases between them. CDR3 length: 14 amino acids. CDR1 SGDLS and CDR2 YYNGEE come from the germline V gene. CDR3: CASSVGQGNQPQHF. In DNA, the CDR3 is TGTGCCAGCAGCGTAGGACAGGGCAATCAGCCCCAGCATTTT.

A few counts support this clone. The chain uses TRBV19 and TRBJ1-1; TRBD1 agrees at 7 bases. J gave up 3 bases and V 5 bases, and 18 bases lay outside the gene matches. Germline V CDR1 and CDR2: LNHDA, SQIVND (reference sequence). This CDR3 is built from 18 residues. The CDR3 nucleotides read TGTGCCAGTAGTGGTGGCGTTGGAAGGGGGCGAGTAGACACTGAAGCTTTCTTT. It yields the protein CASSGGVGRGRVDTEAFF.

This chain joins TRBV27 and TRBJ1-1; D uncertain. V lost 2 bases, J lost 7 bases, and 11 bases lay in between. This CDR3 has 13 amino acids. The V gene's germline CDR1 is MNHEY and CDR2 SMNVEV (reference sequence). The CDR3 reads CASSLEGLGEAFF. For the CDR3, the DNA is TGTGCCAGCAGTTTAGAGGGATTAGGTGAAGCTTTCTTT.

The rearrangement uses TRBV6-5 and TRBJ2-2; 7 bases align to TRBD1. With 6 bases clipped from V and 1 base from J, the junction kept 5 bases outside the gene matches. The CDR3 contains 15 residues. From germline, CDR1 is MNHEY and CDR2 SVGAGI. CDR3 protein: CASSPNRGNTGELFF. The CDR3 DNA reads TGTGCCAGCAGCCCAAACAGGGGGAACACCGGGGAGCTGTTTTTT.

The chain links TRBV19 to TRBJ2-7; no clear D. The V end lost 1 base, the J end lost 1 base, and 8 bases lay between the germline ends. CDR1 and CDR2 from the germline V gene are LNHDA and SQIVND (reference sequence). This CDR3 region has 14 residues. CDR3 sequence reads: CASSIGHRSYEQYF. In DNA, the CDR3 is TGTGCCAGTAGTATAGGACATCGTTCCTACGAGCAGTACTTC.

The chain links TRBV5-1 to TRBJ2-2; TRBD1 might be the D (6 bases). CDR3 length: 15 residues. Trimming cost V 0 bases and J 4 bases, with 10 bases left between them. Germline values: CDR1 SGHRS, CDR2 YFSETQ. DNA for the CDR3: TGCGCCAGCAGCTTGGGGGGCAGGGGCACCGGGGAGCTGTTTTTT. As protein: CASSLGGRGTGELFF.

The chain has TRBV9 and TRBJ2-2; D is possibly TRBD1 (5 bases). Trimming took off 6 bases at V and 0 bases at J, with 9 bases between the two ends. The CDR3 sequence is 14 residues long. In germline, CDR1 is SGDLS, CDR2 YYNGEE. CDR3: CASKAGTNTGELFF. The CDR3 DNA is TGTGCCAGCAAGGCAGGGACGAACACCGGGGAGCTGTTTTTT.

This clone has a single count. J is TRBJ1-6 and V is TRBV11-2; the D gene is possibly TRBD1 (6 bases). The CDR3 consists of 15 residues. Germline CDR1 is SGHAT and CDR2 is FQNNGV. Trimming pared 2 bases from V and 9 bases from J, leaving 14 bases between. The CDR3 bases are TGTGCCAGCAGCTTACCCCGCGGGGGCGTTTCACCCCTCCACTTT. This codes for CASSLPRGGVSPLHF.

The chain links TRBV11-2 to TRBJ2-2; weak D call: TRBD2 (6 bases). Deletions cut 5 bases from V and 4 bases from J, with 11 bases between. Germline-derived CDR1 and CDR2 are SGHAT and FQNNGV. The CDR3 is 14 residues long. This CDR3 reads CASSPGTFTGELFF. The CDR3 bases are TGTGCCAGCAGCCCCGGGACTTTCACCGGGGAGCTGTTTTTT. Drawing the rest from reference TRBV11-2 and TRBJ2-2, the complete variable domain is EAGVAQSPRYKIIEKRQSVAFWCNPISGHATLYWYQQILGQGPKLLIQFQNNGVVDDSQLPKDRFSAERLKGVDSTLKIQPAKLEDSAVYLCASSPGTFTGELFFGEGSRLTVL.

This chain links TRBV9 with TRBJ2-1, with 7 bases fitting TRBD2. Losses at the gene ends were 1 base for V and 5 bases for J; bases not matched to a gene: 15. The CDR3 is 18 amino acids. CDR1 SGDLS and CDR2 YYNGEE come from the germline V gene. CDR3 in DNA: TGTGCCAGCAGCGTAACTCCCGAGCGGGGCAGAGGGCACAATGAGCAGTTCTTC. As protein: CASSVTPERGRGHNEQFF.

The chain joins TRBV29-1 to TRBJ2-5; unclear D gene. Looked up from germline, CDR1 is SQVTM and CDR2 is ANQGSEA. This CDR3 has 12 residues. Trimming removed 3 bases at V and 0 bases at J, with 5 bases between. The CDR3 reads CSVEGYQETQYF. CDR3 bases: TGCAGCGTTGAGGGCTACCAAGAGACCCAGTACTTC. Drawing the rest from reference TRBV29-1 and TRBJ2-5, the complete variable domain is SAVISQKPSRDICQRGTSLTIQCQVDSQVTMMFWYRQQPGQSLTLIATANQGSEATYESGFVIDKFPISRPNLTFSTLTVSNMSPEDSSIYLCSVEGYQETQYFGPGTRLLVL.

CDR3 DNA: TGTGCCAGTAGTACCCGGGACAGGGGGGTCCCCTACGAGCAGTACTTC. Encoded protein: CASSTRDRGVPYEQYF. The rearrangement joins TRBV19 to TRBJ2-7; 11 bases line up with TRBD1. V gave up 4 bases and J gave up 2 bases; unmatched junction bases: 7. The length of the CDR3 is 16 residues. From germline, CDR1 is LNHDA and CDR2 SQIVND (reference sequence). The complete variable domain, with remaining parts taken from reference TRBV19 and TRBJ2-7, reads DGGITQSPKYLFRKEGQNVTLSCEQNLNHDAMYWYRQDPGQGLRLIYYSQIVNDFQKGDIAEGYSVSREKKESFPLTVTSAQKNPTAFYLCASSTRDRGVPYEQYFGPGTRLTVT.

V gene TRBV28 combines with J gene TRBJ1-5, with D unclear. The V and J ends lost 5 bases and 6 bases respectively, with 8 bases between them. The CDR3 is 12 residues long. Germline CDR1 and CDR2: MDHEN and SYDVKM. CDR3 in amino acids: CASSRGFQPQHF. In nucleotides, the CDR3 is TGTGCCAGCAGTCGGGGTTTTCAGCCCCAGCATTTT.

J is TRBJ1-1 and V is TRBV11-2; 9 bases are shared with TRBD1. The CDR3 runs 16 residues. Losses at the gene ends were 2 bases for V and 3 bases for J; bases not matched to a gene: 7. Germline assignment: CDR1 SGHAT and CDR2 FQNNGV. The CDR3 loop reads CASSLPGQGEYTEAFF. CDR3 in DNA: TGTGCCAGCAGCTTACCGGGACAGGGAGAGTACACTGAAGCTTTCTTT.

The chain links TRBV6-6 to TRBJ1-3; no reliable D call. Trimming took off 10 bases at V and 0 bases at J, with 13 bases between the two ends. CDR1 is MNHNY and CDR2 is SVGAGI in the germline V gene (reference sequence). The CDR3 consists of 14 residues. CDR3 bases: TGTGCCACCCGAGGATTGGTCTCTGGAAACACCATATATTTT. This sequence encodes CATRGLVSGNTIYF.

V usage is TRBV7-3 and J usage is TRBJ2-6, with no clear D. The CDR3 sequence is 14 residues long. Trimming removed 5 bases at V and 2 bases at J, with 7 bases between. Germline CDR1 is SGHTA and CDR2 is FQGTGA. This chain's CDR3 is CASSRDTGANVLTF. The CDR3 DNA reads as TGTGCCAGCAGCCGAGACACTGGGGCCAACGTCCTGACTTTC.

V and J are TRBV28 and TRBJ1-2; 8 nucleotides agree with TRBD1. Germline CDR1 is MDHEN and CDR2 is SYDVKM. J was trimmed by 3 bases and V by 5 bases; bases with no gene match: 2. CDR3 length: 13 amino acids. CDR3 nucleotide sequence: TGTGCCAGCAGTCCAGGGGGCTACTATGGCTACACCTTC. Amino acid sequence: CASSPGGYYGYTF.